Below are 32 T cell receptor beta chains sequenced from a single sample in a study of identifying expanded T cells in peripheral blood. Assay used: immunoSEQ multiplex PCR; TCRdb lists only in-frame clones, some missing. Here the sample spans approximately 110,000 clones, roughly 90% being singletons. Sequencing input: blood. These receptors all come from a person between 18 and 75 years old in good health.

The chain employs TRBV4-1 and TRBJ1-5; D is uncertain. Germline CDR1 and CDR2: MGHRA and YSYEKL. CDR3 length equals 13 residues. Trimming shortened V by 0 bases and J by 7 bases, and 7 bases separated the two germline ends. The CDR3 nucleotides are TGCGCCAGCAGCCAAGATCTGGAACAGCCCCAGCATTTT. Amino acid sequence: CASSQDLEQPQHF.

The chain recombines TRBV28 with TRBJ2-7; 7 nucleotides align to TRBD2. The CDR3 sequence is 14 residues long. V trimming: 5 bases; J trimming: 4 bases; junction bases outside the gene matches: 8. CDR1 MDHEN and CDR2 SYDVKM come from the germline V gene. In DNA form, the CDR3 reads TGTGCCAGCAGTCAGCCGGGGGGAATTTACGAGCAGTACTTC. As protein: CASSQPGGIYEQYF.

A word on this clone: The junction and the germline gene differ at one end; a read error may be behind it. CDR3 sequence: CATVGRRTDTQYF. The CDR3 DNA reads as TGTGCCACCGTCGGGAGGCGCACGGATACGCAGTATTTT. This chain connects TRBV19 to TRBJ2-3; 7 bases map to TRBD2. Germline assignment: CDR1 LNHDA and CDR2 SQIVND (reference sequence). There are 13 residues in the CDR3. Together with reference TRBV19 and TRBJ2-3, the CDR3 gives the full variable domain: DGGITQSPKYLFRKEGQNVTLSCEQNLNHDAMYWYRQDPGQGLRLIYYSQIVNDFQKGDIAEGYSVSREKKESFPLTVTSAQKNPTAFYLCATVGRRTDTQYFGPGTRLTVL.

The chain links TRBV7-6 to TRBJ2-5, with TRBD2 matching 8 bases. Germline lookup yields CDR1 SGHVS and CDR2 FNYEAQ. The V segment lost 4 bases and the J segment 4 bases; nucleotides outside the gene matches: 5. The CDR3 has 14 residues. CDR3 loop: CASSYNAGGETQYF. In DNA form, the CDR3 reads TGTGCCAGCAGCTATAACGCGGGGGGAGAGACCCAGTACTTC.

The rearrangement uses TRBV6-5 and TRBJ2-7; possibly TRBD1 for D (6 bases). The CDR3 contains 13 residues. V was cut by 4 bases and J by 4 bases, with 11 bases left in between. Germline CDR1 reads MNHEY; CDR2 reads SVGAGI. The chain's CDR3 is CASSSETGYEQYF. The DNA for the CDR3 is TGTGCCAGCAGTTCAGAGACAGGTTACGAGCAGTACTTC.

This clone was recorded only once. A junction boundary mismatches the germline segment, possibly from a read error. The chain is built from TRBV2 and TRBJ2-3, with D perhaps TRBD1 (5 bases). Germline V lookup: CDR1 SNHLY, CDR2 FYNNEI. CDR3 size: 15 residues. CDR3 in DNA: TGTGCCAGCAGCGAAGACAGTGCTAGCACAGATACGCAGTATTTT. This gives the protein CASSEDSASTDTQYF.

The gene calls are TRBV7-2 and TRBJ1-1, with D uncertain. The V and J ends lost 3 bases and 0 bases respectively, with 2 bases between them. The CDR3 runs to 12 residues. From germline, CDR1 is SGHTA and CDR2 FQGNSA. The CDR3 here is CASSFMNTEAFF. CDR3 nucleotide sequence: TGTGCCAGCAGCTTCATGAACACTGAAGCTTTCTTT.

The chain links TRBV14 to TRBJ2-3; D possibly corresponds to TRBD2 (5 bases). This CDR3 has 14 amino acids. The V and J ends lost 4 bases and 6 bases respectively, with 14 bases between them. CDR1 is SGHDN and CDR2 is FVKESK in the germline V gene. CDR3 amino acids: CASSPRALADTQYF. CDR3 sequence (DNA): TGTGCCAGCAGCCCTCGGGCCCTAGCCGATACGCAGTATTTT.

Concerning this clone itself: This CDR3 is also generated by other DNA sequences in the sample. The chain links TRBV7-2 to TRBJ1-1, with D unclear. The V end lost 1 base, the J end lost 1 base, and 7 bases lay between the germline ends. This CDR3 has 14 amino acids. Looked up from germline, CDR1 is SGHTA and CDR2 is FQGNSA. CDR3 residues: CASSLGLGNTEAFF. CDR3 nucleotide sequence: TGTGCCAGCAGCTTAGGTCTGGGGAACACTGAAGCTTTCTTT.

CDR3 sequence reads: CASSPLLGRGRGSYEQYF. CDR3 sequence (DNA): TGTGCCAGCAGCCCACTCTTGGGTCGGGGCCGGGGGTCCTACGAGCAGTACTTC. V gene TRBV7-6 combines with J gene TRBJ2-7; possibly TRBD2 for D (6 bases). Germline-derived CDR1 and CDR2 are SGHVS and FNYEAQ. The V and J ends lost 5 bases and 1 base respectively, with 24 bases between them. This CDR3 has 18 residues. The whole variable domain, filled in from reference TRBV7-6 and TRBJ2-7, reads GAGVSQSPRYKVTKRGQDVALRCDPISGHVSLYWYRQALGQGPEFLTYFNYEAQQDKSGLPNDRFSAERPEGSISTLTIQRTEQRDSAMYRCASSPLLGRGRGSYEQYFGPGTRLTVT.

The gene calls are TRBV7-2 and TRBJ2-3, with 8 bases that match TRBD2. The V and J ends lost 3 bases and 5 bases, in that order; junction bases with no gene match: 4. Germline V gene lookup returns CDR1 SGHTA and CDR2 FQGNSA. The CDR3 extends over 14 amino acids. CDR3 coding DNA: TGTGCCAGCAGCTTGGGACTAGTATTAGATACGCAGTATTTT. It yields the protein CASSLGLVLDTQYF.

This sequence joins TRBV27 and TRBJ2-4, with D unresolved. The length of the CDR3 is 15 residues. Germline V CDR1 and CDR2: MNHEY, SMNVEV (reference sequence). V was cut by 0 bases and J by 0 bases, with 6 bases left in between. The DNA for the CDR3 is TGTGCCAGCAGTTTATCGAACCTAGCCAAAAACATTCAGTACTTC. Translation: CASSLSNLAKNIQYF.

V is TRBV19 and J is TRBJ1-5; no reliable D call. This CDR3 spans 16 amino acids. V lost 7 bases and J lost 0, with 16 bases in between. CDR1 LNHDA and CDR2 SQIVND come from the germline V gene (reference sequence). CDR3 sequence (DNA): TGTGCCAGTACTCCGGGCCCAGGACCTAGCAATCAGCCCCAGCATTTT. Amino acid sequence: CASTPGPGPSNQPQHF.

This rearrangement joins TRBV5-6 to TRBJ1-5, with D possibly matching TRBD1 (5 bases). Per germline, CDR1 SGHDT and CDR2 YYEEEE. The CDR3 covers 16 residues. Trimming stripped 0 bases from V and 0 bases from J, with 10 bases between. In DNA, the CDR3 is TGTGCCAGCAGCTTGGGGGAGGGACTTAGCAATCAGCCCCAGCATTTT. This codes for CASSLGEGLSNQPQHF. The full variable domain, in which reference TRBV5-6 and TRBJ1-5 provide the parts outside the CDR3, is DAGVTQSPTHLIKTRGQQVTLRCSPKSGHDTVSWYQQALGQGPQFIFQYYEEEERQRGNFPDRFSGHQFPNYSSELNVNALLLGDSALYLCASSLGEGLSNQPQHFGDGTRLSIL.

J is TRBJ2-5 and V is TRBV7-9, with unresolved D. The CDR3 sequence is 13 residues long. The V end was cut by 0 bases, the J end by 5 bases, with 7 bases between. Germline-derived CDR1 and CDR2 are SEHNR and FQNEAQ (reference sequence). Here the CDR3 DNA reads TGTGCCAGCAGCTTAGCTGGGCGTGAGACCCAGTACTTC. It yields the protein CASSLAGRETQYF.

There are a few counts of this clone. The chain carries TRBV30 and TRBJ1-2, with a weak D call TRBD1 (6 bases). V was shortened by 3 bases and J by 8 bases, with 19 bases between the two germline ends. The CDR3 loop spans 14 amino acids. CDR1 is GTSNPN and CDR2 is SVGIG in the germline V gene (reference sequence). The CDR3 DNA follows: TGTGCCTGGAGCGCCTTGACAGGTCCGCGGGGCTACACCTTC. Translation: CAWSALTGPRGYTF.

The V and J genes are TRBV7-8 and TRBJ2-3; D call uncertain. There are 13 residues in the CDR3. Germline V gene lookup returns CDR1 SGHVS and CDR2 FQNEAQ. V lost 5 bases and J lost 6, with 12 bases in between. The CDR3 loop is CASSELGWDTQYF. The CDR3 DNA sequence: TGTGCCAGCAGCGAATTAGGGTGGGATACGCAGTATTTT.

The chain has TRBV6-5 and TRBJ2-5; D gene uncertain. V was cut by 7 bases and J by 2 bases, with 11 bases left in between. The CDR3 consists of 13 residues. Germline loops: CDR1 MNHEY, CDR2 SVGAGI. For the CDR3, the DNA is TGTGCCAGCACTCGAGACGGACAAGAGACCCAGTACTTC. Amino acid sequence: CASTRDGQETQYF.

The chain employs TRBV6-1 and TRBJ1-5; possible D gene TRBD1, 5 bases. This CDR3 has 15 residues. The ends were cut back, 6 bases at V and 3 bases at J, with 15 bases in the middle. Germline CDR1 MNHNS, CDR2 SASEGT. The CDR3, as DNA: TGTGCCAGCAGCCTTTTCAGGGAACCCAATCAGCCCCAGCATTTT. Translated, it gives CASSLFREPNQPQHF.

This CDR3 reads CATSRMRTGTGELFF. Here the CDR3 DNA reads TGTGCCACCAGCAGAATGCGGACGGGCACCGGGGAGCTGTTTTTT. This chain connects TRBV15 to TRBJ2-2; no clear D. V was shortened by 2 bases and J by 4 bases, with 11 bases between the two germline ends. Germline assignment: CDR1 LNHNV and CDR2 YYDKDF (reference sequence). This CDR3 region has 15 residues. The full variable domain, with the rest looked up from reference TRBV15 and TRBJ2-2, is DAMVIQNPRYQVTQFGKPVTLSCSQTLNHNVMYWYQQKSSQAPKLLFHYYDKDFNNEADTPDNFQSRRPNTSFCFLDIRSPGLGDTAMYLCATSRMRTGTGELFFGEGSRLTVL.

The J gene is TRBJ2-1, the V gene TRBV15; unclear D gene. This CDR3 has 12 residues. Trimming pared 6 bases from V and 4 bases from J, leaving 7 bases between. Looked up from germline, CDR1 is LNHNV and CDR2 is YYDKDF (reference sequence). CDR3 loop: CATRNGYNEQFF. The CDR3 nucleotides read TGTGCCACCAGGAACGGTTACAATGAGCAGTTCTTC.

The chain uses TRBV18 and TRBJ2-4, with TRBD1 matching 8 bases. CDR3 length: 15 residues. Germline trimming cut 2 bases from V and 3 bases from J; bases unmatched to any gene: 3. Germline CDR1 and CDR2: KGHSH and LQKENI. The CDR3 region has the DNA TGTGCCAGCTCACCAGGACAGGGATTCAAAAACATTCAGTACTTC. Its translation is CASSPGQGFKNIQYF.

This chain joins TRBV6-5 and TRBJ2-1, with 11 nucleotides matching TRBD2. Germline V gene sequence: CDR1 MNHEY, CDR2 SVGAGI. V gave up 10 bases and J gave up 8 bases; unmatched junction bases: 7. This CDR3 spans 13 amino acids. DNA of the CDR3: TGTGCCACAACTAGCGGGGGTTTGTATGAGCAGTTCTTC. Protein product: CATTSGGLYEQFF.

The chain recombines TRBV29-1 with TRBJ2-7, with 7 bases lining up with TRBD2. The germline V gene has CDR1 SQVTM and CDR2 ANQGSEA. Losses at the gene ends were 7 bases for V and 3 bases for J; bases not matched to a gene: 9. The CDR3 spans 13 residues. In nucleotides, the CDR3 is TGCAGCGCATGGGGGACGGGAGGCTACGAGCAGTACTTC. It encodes CSAWGTGGYEQYF.

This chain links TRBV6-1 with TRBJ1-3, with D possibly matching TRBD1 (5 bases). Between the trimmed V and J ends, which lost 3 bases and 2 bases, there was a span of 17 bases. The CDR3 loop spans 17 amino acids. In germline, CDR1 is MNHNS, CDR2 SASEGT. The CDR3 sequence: CASSEFPGPLTGNTIYF. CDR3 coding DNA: TGTGCCAGCAGTGAGTTTCCGGGGCCGTTGACTGGAAACACCATATATTTT.

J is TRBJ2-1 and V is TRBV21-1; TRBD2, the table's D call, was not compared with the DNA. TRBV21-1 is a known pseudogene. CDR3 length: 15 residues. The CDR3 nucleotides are TGTGCCAGCCTCCCGGGGGGGATTCCCTACAATGAGCAGTTCTTC. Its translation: CASLPGGIPYNEQFF.

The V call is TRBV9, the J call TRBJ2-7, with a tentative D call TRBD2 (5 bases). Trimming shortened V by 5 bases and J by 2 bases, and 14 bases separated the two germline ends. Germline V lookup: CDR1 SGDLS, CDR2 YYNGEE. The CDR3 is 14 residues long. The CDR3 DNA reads TGTGCCAGCAGTCGCGGGTGGGTGACCTACGAGCAGTACTTC. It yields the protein CASSRGWVTYEQYF.

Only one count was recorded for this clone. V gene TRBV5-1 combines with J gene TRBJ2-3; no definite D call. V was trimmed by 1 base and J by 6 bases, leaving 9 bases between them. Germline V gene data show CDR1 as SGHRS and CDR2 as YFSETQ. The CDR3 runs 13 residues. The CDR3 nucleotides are TGCGCCAGCAGCTTGCGCCCTAGGGATACGCAGTATTTT. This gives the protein CASSLRPRDTQYF.

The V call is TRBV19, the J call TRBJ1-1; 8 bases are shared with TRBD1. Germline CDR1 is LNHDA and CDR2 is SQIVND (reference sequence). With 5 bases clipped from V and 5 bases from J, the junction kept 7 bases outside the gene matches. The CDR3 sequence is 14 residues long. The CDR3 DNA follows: TGTGCCAGTAGTCTCAGGACAGGGTGGACTGAAGCTTTCTTT. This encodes CASSLRTGWTEAFF.

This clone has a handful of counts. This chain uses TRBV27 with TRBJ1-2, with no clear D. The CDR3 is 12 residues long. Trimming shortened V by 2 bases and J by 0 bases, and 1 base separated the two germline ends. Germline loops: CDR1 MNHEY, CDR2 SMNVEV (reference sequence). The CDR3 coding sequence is TGTGCCAGCAGTTTAGCTAACTATGGCTACACCTTC. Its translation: CASSLANYGYTF.

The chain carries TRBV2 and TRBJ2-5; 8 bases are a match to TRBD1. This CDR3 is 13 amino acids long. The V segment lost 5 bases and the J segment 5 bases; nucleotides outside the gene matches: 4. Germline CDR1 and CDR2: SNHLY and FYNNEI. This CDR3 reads CASSNDRGETQYF. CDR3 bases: TGTGCCAGCAGTAATGACAGGGGTGAGACCCAGTACTTC.

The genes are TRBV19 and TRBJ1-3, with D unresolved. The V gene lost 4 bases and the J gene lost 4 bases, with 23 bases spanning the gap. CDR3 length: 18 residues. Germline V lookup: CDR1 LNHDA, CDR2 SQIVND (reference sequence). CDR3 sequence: CASSTPPGILKFGNTIYF. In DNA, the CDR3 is TGTGCCAGTAGTACCCCCCCGGGTATCTTAAAGTTCGGAAACACCATATATTTT.